Below, 6 T cell receptor beta chains from the same sample are listed, as sequenced in a study of vaccination effects on CD4 cells after COVID-19. Using immunoSEQ multiplex PCR, the repertoire was profiled, and TCRdb retains in-frame clones only, with some absent. The profile covers roughly 34,000 clones, with 82% appearing a single time and less than 1.6% taken by the ten largest. After expansion with viral peptide pools in the ViraFEST assay, antigen-specific CD4+ T cells were sequenced. After around nine days in culture, the CD4+ T cells were isolated. Vaccine administered to participants consisted of two doses of either BNT162b2 or mRNA-1273. These TCRs' antigens remain unknown. Specimen: CD4+ T cells from PBMCs cultured with HCoV-NL63 spike peptides, collected after COVID-19 vaccination. The receptors come from a human donor who received a COVID-19 vaccine. Some clones in this sample may be carry-over from other donors' samples.

V is TRBV19 and J is TRBJ1-1; 10 bases are a match to TRBD1. Germline loops: CDR1 LNHDA, CDR2 SQIVND (reference sequence). The CDR3 length is 16 residues. The V segment lost 5 bases and the J segment 7 bases; nucleotides outside the gene matches: 13. The CDR3 loop reads CASSLSDRGYFGEAFF. CDR3 coding DNA: TGTGCCAGTAGTCTCTCGGACAGGGGGTATTTTGGTGAAGCTTTCTTT.

The chain joins TRBV4-3 to TRBJ1-4, with D possibly matching TRBD1 (6 bases). Germline loops: CDR1 LGHNA, CDR2 YSLEER. Trimming removed 4 bases from V and 4 bases from J, with 13 bases in between. The CDR3 spans 15 residues. CDR3 nucleotides: TGCGCCAGCAGCCGTGGGGGGCAGGGTAATGAAAAACTGTTTTTT. This sequence encodes CASSRGGQGNEKLFF.

This chain uses TRBV3-1 (or the pseudogene TRBV3-2) with TRBJ1-2; D remains ambiguous. The CDR3 totals 14 residues. CDR1 is LGHDT, CDR2 YNNKEL, per germline (reference sequence). V lost 6 bases and J 6 bases, leaving 17 bases between the germline ends. The chain's CDR3 is CASSIAGEANGYTF. The CDR3, as DNA: TGTGCCAGCAGTATAGCCGGGGAAGCCAATGGCTACACCTTC.

The genes are TRBV29-1 and TRBJ2-3, with D possibly being TRBD1 (5 bases). Per germline, CDR1 SQVTM and CDR2 ANQGSEA. V gave up 3 bases and J gave up 5 bases, with 12 bases separating them. The CDR3 totals 13 residues. The CDR3 protein is CSVDPGYGDTQYF. Here the CDR3 DNA reads TGCAGCGTTGACCCAGGGTACGGAGATACGCAGTATTTT.

V and J are TRBV28 and TRBJ2-2, with a weak D call TRBD2 (6 bases). Between the trimmed V and J ends, which lost 2 bases and 2 bases, there was a span of 9 bases. The CDR3 covers 15 residues. Germline CDR1 is MDHEN and CDR2 is SYDVKM. The CDR3 coding sequence is TGTGCCAGCAGTTTACTAGGGACTAACACCGGGGAGCTGTTTTTT. This sequence encodes CASSLLGTNTGELFF.

V usage is TRBV5-1 and J usage is TRBJ1-1, with D possibly being TRBD1 (5 bases). This CDR3 comprises 14 residues. Deletions cut 0 bases from V and 5 bases from J, with 11 bases between. Germline-derived CDR1 and CDR2 are SGHRS and YFSETQ. The DNA of the CDR3 is TGCGCCAGCAGCTTGGTCGCGGGGGGGACTGAAGCTTTCTTT. This gives the protein CASSLVAGGTEAFF. The entire variable domain, with the rest obtained from reference TRBV5-1 and TRBJ1-1, is as follows: KAGVTQTPRYLIKTRGQQVTLSCSPISGHRSVSWYQQTPGQGLQFLFEYFSETQRNKGNFPGRFSGRQFSNSRSEMNVSTLELGDSALYLCASSLVAGGTEAFFGQGTRLTVV.